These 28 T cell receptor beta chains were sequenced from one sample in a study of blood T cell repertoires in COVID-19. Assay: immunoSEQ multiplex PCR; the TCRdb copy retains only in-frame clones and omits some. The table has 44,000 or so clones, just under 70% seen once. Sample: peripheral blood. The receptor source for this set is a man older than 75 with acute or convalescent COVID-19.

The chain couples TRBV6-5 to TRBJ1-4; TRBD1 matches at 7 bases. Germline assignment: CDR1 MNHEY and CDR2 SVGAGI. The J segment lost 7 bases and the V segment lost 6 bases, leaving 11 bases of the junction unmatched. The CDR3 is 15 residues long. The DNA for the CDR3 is TGTGCCAGCAGCCCCCGACAGGGTTCGCCTGAAAAACTGTTTTTT. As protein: CASSPRQGSPEKLFF.

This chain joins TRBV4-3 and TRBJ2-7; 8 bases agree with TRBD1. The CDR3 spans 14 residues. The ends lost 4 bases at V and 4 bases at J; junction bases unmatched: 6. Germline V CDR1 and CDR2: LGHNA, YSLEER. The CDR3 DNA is TGCGCCAGCAGCCGAACCGGGACAGGATACGAGCAGTACTTC. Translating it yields CASSRTGTGYEQYF.

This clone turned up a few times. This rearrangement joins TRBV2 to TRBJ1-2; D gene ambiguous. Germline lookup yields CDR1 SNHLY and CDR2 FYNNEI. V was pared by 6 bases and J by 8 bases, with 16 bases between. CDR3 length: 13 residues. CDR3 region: CASSHGRYRGYTF. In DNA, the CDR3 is TGTGCCAGCAGCCACGGGAGATATAGAGGCTACACCTTC. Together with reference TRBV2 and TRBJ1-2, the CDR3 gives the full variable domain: EPEVTQTPSHQVTQMGQEVILRCVPISNHLYFYWYRQILGQKVEFLVSFYNNEISEKSEIFDDQFSVERPDGSNFTLKIRSTKLEDSAMYFCASSHGRYRGYTFGSGTRLTVV.

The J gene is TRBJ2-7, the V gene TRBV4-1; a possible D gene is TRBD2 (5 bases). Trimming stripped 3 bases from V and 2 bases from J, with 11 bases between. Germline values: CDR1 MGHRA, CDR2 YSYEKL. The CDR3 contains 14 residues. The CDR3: CASSHSTTTYEQYF. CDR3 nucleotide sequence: TGCGCCAGCAGCCATTCGACTACCACCTACGAGCAGTACTTC.

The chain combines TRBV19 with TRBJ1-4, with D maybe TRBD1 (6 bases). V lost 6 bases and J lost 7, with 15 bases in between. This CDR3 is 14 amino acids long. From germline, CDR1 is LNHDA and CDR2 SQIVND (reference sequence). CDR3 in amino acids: CASSPQGGSEKLFF. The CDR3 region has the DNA TGTGCCAGTAGCCCACAAGGGGGTAGTGAAAAACTGTTTTTT. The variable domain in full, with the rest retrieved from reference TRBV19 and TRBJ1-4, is DGGITQSPKYLFRKEGQNVTLSCEQNLNHDAMYWYRQDPGQGLRLIYYSQIVNDFQKGDIAEGYSVSREKKESFPLTVTSAQKNPTAFYLCASSPQGGSEKLFFGSGTQLSVL.

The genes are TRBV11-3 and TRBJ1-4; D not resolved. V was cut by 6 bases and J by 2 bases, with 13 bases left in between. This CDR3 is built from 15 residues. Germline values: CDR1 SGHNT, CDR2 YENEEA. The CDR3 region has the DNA TGTGCCAGCAGTATCGGGCGGGCTACTAATGAAAAACTGTTTTTT. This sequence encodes CASSIGRATNEKLFF. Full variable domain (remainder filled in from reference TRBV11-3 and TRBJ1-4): EAGVVQSPRYKIIEKKQPVAFWCNPISGHNTLYWYLQNLGQGPELLIRYENEEAVDDSQLPKDRFSAERLKGVDSTLKIQPAELGDSAVYLCASSIGRATNEKLFFGSGTQLSVL.

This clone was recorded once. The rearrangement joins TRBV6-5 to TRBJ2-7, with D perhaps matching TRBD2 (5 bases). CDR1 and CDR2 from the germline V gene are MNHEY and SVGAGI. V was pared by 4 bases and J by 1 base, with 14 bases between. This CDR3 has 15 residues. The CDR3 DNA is TGTGCCAGCAGTTCCCTCGGGGATCTATCCTACGAGCAGTACTTC. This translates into CASSSLGDLSYEQYF.

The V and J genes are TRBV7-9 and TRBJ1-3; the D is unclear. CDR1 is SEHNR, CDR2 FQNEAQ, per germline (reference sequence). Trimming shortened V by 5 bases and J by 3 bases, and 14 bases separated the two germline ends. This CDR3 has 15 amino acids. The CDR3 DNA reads TGTGCCAGCAGCCCTAAGAGGAGGCATGGAAACACCATATATTTT. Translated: CASSPKRRHGNTIYF.

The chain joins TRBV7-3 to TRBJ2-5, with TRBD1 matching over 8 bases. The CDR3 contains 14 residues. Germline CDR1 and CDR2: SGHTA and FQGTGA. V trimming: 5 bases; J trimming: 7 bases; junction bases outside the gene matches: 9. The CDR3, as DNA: TGTGCCAGCAGCACCGAAGGGACAGGTGGGACCCAGTACTTC. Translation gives CASSTEGTGGTQYF. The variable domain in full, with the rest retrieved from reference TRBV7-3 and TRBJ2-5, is GAGVSQTPSNKVTEKGKYVELRCDPISGHTALYWYRQSLGQGPEFLIYFQGTGAADDSGLPNDRFFAVRPEGSVSTLKIQRTERGDSAVYLCASSTEGTGGTQYFGPGTRLLVL.

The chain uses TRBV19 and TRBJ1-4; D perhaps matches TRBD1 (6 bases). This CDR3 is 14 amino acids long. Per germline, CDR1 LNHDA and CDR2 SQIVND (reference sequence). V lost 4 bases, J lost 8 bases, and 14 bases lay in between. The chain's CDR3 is CASSTSGEGEKLFF. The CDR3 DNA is TGTGCCAGTAGTACCTCAGGGGAGGGGGAAAAACTGTTTTTT.

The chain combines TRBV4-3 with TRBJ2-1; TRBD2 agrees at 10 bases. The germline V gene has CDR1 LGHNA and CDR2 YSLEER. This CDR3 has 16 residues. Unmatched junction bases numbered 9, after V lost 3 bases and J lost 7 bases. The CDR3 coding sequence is TGCGCCAGCAGCCAGGAAAGCGGGAGGGCGTTGAATGAGCAGTTCTTC. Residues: CASSQESGRALNEQFF.

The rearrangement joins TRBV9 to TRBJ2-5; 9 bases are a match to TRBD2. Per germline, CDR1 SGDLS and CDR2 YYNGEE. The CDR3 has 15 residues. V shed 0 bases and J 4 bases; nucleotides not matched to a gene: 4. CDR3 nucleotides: TGTGCCAGCAGCGTAGCTTTACTAGCGGGAGAGACCCAGTACTTC. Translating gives CASSVALLAGETQYF. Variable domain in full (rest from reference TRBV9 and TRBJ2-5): DSGVTQTPKHLITATGQRVTLRCSPRSGDLSVYWYQQSLDQGLQFLIQYYNGEERAKGNILERFSAQQFPDLHSELNLSSLELGDSALYFCASSVALLAGETQYFGPGTRLLVL.

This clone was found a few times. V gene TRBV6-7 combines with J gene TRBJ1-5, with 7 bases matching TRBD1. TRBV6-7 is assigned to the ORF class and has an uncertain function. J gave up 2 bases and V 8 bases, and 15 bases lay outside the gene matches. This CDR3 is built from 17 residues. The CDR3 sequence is CASSDQAKGACNQPQHF. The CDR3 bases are TGTGCCAGCTCCGATCAGGCGAAGGGGGCTTGCAATCAGCCCCAGCATTTT.

The CDR3: CASYGGESSGNTIYF. The CDR3, as DNA: TGTGCCAGCTACGGAGGTGAAAGCTCTGGAAACACCATATATTTT. The rearrangement links TRBV18 to TRBJ1-3; D remains unclear. Trimming took 7 bases from V and 0 from J, leaving 13 bases between them. From germline, CDR1 is KGHSH and CDR2 LQKENI. This CDR3 has 15 amino acids. Using reference TRBV18 and TRBJ1-3 for the parts outside the CDR3, the full variable domain is NAGVMQNPRHLVRRRGQEARLRCSPMKGHSHVYWYRQLPEEGLKFMVYLQKENIIDESGMPKERFSAEFPKEGPSILRIQQVVRGDSAAYFCASYGGESSGNTIYFGEGSWLTVV.

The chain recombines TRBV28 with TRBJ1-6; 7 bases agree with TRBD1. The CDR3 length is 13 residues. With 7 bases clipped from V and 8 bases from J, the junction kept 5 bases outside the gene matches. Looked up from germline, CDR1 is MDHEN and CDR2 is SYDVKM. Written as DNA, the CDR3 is TGTGCCAGCAACACAGGGGAGGATTCACCCCTCCACTTT. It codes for CASNTGEDSPLHF.

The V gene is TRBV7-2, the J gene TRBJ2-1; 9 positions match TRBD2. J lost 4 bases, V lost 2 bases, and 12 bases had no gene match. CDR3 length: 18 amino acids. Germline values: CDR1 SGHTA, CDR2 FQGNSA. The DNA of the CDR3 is TGTGCCAGCAGCTTAAGGCTAGCGGGATCTTTAGGGTACAATGAGCAGTTCTTC. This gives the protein CASSLRLAGSLGYNEQFF.

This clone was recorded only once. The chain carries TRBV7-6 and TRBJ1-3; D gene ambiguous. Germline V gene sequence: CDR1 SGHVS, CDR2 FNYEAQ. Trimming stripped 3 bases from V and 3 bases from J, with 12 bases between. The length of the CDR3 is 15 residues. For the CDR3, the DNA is TGTGCCAGCAGCTTTTCGGGAGCGTTTGGAAACACCATATATTTT. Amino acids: CASSFSGAFGNTIYF.

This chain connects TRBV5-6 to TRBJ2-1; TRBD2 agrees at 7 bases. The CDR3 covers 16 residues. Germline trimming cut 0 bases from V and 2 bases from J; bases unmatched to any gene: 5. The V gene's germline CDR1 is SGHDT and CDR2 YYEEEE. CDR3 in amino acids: CASSLVVGGTYNEQFF. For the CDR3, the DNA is TGTGCCAGCAGCTTGGTTGTCGGGGGGACCTACAATGAGCAGTTCTTC.

CDR3 bases: TGTGCCAGTACCCCTCGGGGGGGCCATCAGCCCCAGCATTTT. Protein product: CASTPRGGHQPQHF. This chain uses TRBV19 with TRBJ1-5, with a tentative D call TRBD1 (6 bases). The length of the CDR3 is 14 residues. Germline V gives CDR1 LNHDA, CDR2 SQIVND (reference sequence). V was cut by 7 bases and J by 5 bases, with 15 bases left in between.

The CDR3 nucleotides read TGTGCCTGGACTTGGACAGGAGACTCTGGAAACACCATATATTTT. Translation: CAWTWTGDSGNTIYF. The chain is built from TRBV30 and TRBJ1-3; 7 bases match TRBD1. V gave up 4 bases and J gave up 0 bases; unmatched junction bases: 6. The germline V gene has CDR1 GTSNPN and CDR2 SVGIG (reference sequence). The CDR3 is 15 amino acids.

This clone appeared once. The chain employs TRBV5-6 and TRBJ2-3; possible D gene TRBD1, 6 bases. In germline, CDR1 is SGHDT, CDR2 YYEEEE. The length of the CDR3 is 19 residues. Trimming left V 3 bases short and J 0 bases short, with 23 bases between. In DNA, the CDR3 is TGTGCCAGCAGCTGGGGGCTTTATAGTTTAGATCCTAGCACAGATACGCAGTATTTT. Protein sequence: CASSWGLYSLDPSTDTQYF.

The CDR3 nucleotides read TGTGCCAGCAAGGGACTAGCGGGGGGCACAGATACGCAGTATTTT. Residues: CASKGLAGGTDTQYF. The chain couples TRBV2 to TRBJ2-3; TRBD2 matches at 14 bases. V trimming: 7 bases; J trimming: 1 base; junction bases outside the gene matches: 1. The CDR3 has 15 amino acids. Germline CDR1 is SNHLY and CDR2 is FYNNEI.

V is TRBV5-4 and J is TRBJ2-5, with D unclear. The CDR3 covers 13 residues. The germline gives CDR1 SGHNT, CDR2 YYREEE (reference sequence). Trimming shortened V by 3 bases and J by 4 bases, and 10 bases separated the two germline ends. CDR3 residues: CASSSTGRETQYF. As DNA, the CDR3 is TGTGCCAGCAGCTCTACGGGTCGAGAGACCCAGTACTTC.

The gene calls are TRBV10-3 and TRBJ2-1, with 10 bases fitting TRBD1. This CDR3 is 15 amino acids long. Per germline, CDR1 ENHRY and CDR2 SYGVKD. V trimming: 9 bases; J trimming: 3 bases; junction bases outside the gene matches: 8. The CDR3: CAIRGGQGIYNEQFF. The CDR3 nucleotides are TGTGCCATTCGTGGGGGACAGGGGATCTACAATGAGCAGTTCTTC.

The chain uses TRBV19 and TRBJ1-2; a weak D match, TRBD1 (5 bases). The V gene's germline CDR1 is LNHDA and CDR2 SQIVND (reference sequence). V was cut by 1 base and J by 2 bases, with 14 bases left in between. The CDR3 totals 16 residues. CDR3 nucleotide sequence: TGTGCCAGTAGTATAGCCTTCGACAGCGTAAACTATGGCTACACCTTC. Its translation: CASSIAFDSVNYGYTF.

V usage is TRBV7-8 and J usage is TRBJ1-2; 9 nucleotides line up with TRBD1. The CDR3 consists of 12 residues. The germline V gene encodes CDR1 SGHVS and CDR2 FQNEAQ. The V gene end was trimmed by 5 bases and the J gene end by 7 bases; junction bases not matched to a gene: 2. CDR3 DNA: TGTGCCAGCAGCCTGGACAGGGGTGGCTACACCTTC. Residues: CASSLDRGGYTF.

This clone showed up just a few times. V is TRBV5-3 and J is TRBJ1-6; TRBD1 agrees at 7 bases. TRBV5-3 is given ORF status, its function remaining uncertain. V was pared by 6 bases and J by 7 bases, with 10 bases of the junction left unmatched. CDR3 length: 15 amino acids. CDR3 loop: CARTCWGQFNSPLHF. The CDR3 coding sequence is TGTGCCAGAACGTGTTGGGGACAGTTCAATTCACCCCTCCACTTT.

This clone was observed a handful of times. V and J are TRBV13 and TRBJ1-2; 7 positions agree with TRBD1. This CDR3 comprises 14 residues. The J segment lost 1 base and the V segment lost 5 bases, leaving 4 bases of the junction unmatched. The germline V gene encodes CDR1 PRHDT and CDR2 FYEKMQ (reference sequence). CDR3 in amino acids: CASSAQGGNYGYTF. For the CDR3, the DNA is TGTGCCAGCAGCGCCCAGGGGGGTAACTATGGCTACACCTTC. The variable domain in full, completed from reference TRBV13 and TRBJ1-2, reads AAGVIQSPRHLIKEKRETATLKCYPIPRHDTVYWYQQGPGQDPQFLISFYEKMQSDKGSIPDRFSAQQFSDYHSELNMSSLELGDSALYFCASSAQGGNYGYTFGSGTRLTVV.